In its sample, the clone carrying this T cell receptor beta chain was seen a few times. The germline CDR1 and CDR2 sequences are SEHNR and FQNEAQ (reference sequence). The CDR3 runs to 15 residues. The V end lost 5 bases, the J end lost 5 bases, and 18 bases lay between the germline ends. Clones were sequenced by immunoSEQ multiplex PCR, and TCRdb holds only the in-frame ones, with some missing. The sample lists over 70,000 clones, about three quarters occurring once. This entry comes from a study of blood T cell repertoires in COVID-19. The overall study: Acute and convalescent COVID-19 specimens originated in the United States, Italy and Spain.

The specimen was peripheral blood. This TCR derives from a man between 65 and 85 years old with acute or convalescent COVID-19. The chain carries TRBV7-9 and TRBJ2-5; D perhaps matches TRBD2 (5 bases). DNA for the CDR3: TGTGCCAGCAGCCGTGAGGGAACTGTTCAGGAGACCCAGTACTTC. The encoded protein is CASSREGTVQETQYF.